Each of the 5 T cell receptor beta chains below was sequenced from the same sample in a study of blood T cell repertoires in COVID-19. Some clones are missing from TCRdb's copy, which holds only in-frame ones; the method was immunoSEQ multiplex PCR. Of about 200,000 clones detected, about 85% appear once; the ten largest clones hold roughly 5.7%. The specimen sequenced was peripheral blood. The receptors derive from a woman aged 40 to 55 with COVID-19, enrolled during active disease.

The table lists this clone with a few counts. V and J are TRBV5-8 and TRBJ1-5; possibly TRBD1 for D (6 bases). There are 12 residues in the CDR3. CDR1 SGHTS and CDR2 YDEGEE come from the germline V gene. The ends were cut back, 0 bases at V and 11 bases at J, with 9 bases in the middle. CDR3 sequence: CASSLDRAAQHF. The CDR3 DNA reads as TGTGCCAGCAGCTTGGACAGGGCGGCCCAGCATTTT.

The chain is built from TRBV3-1 (or the pseudogene TRBV3-2) and TRBJ1-2; weak D call: TRBD1 (6 bases). CDR3 length equals 15 residues. V dropped 0 bases and J dropped 6 bases, with 14 bases sitting between them. The germline V gene encodes CDR1 LGHDT and CDR2 YNNKEL (reference sequence). The DNA of the CDR3 is TGTGCCAGCAGCCAAGATATCCAGGGGTGGAATGGCTACACCTTC. Translation gives CASSQDIQGWNGYTF.

This clone has just a few counts. The chain recombines TRBV6-5 with TRBJ1-5; a weak D match, TRBD1 (6 bases). This CDR3 contains 15 residues. CDR1 is MNHEY, CDR2 SVGAGI, per germline. V shed 6 bases and J shed 2 bases, with 14 bases lying between them. This CDR3 is CASSPEGGGNQPQHF. Written as DNA, the CDR3 is TGTGCCAGCAGCCCCGAGGGGGGGGGCAATCAGCCCCAGCATTTT.

The chain carries TRBV3-1 (or the pseudogene TRBV3-2) and TRBJ2-1; possibly TRBD1 for D (5 bases). V was trimmed by 1 base and J by 5 bases, leaving 15 bases between them. Germline-derived CDR1 and CDR2 are LGHDT and YNNKEL (reference sequence). The CDR3 sequence is 16 residues long. CDR3: CASSQVSQGRHNEQFF. The CDR3 nucleotides are TGTGCCAGCAGCCAAGTCAGCCAGGGAAGACACAATGAGCAGTTCTTC.

The chain employs TRBV9 and TRBJ1-2; D not certain. The CDR3 runs 15 residues. Germline assignment: CDR1 SGDLS and CDR2 YYNGEE. V lost 0 bases and J lost 8, with 17 bases in between. As DNA, the CDR3 is TGTGCCAGCAGCGTAGATGGGGAGCTTTATGACGGCTACACCTTC. Protein product: CASSVDGELYDGYTF.